A selection of T cell receptor beta chains follows, all from one sample in a study of T cell changes during pregnancy in multiple sclerosis. Generated by immunoSEQ multiplex PCR, the TCRdb table keeps only in-frame clones and is missing some. The table shows about 40,000 clones, with around 94% occurring only once. Specimen: peripheral blood, collected in the third trimester of pregnancy. These receptors all stem from a female donor with multiple sclerosis, enrolled in a pregnancy study. CDR3s include the opening cysteine and the closing phenylalanine or tryptophan. A D gene is named only where the DNA matches it firmly. Not all rows give a size; the values are once, few, many and, for expanded clones, a class.

v_call: TRBV9
clone_size: NA
d_call: TRBD2
j_call: TRBJ2-5
cdr3_aa: CASSPRPGTSGGAGRETQYF
cdr3_nt: TGTGCCAGCAGCCCCCGCCCCGGGACTAGCGGGGGGGCCGGTCGGGAGACCCAGTACTTC

v_call: TRBV10-1
clone_size: NA
d_call: TRBD2
j_call: TRBJ2-5
cdr3_aa: CASSERTSGETGGGETQYF
cdr3_nt: TGCGCCAGCAGTGAGAGGACTAGCGGGGAGACGGGCGGAGGGGAGACCCAGTACTTC

v_call: TRBV2
clone_size: once
d_call: NA
j_call: TRBJ2-5
cdr3_aa: CASSETQIQETQYF
cdr3_nt: TGTGCCAGCAGTGAAACGCAGATCCAAGAGACCCAGTACTTC

v_call: TRBV11-2
clone_size: NA
d_call: TRBD1
j_call: TRBJ1-2
cdr3_aa: CASRATGTAIYGYTF
cdr3_nt: TGTGCCAGCAGAGCAACCGGGACAGCGATCTATGGCTACACCTTC

v_call: TRBV7-3
clone_size: NA
d_call: TRBD2
j_call: TRBJ2-1
cdr3_aa: CASSRSGGSYNEQFF
cdr3_nt: TGTGCCAGCAGCCGGAGCGGGGGATCCTACAATGAGCAGTTCTTC

v_call: TRBV27
clone_size: NA
d_call: NA
j_call: TRBJ1-3
cdr3_aa: CASSGWGGLGGNTIYF
cdr3_nt: TGTGCCAGCAGTGGCTGGGGGGGACTGGGGGGAAACACCATATATTTT

v_call: TRBV5-1
clone_size: NA
d_call: TRBD1
j_call: TRBJ2-7
cdr3_aa: CASSLAGQDEQYF
cdr3_nt: TGCGCCAGCAGCTTGGCCGGACAGGACGAGCAGTACTTC

v_call: TRBV19
clone_size: NA
d_call: TRBD1
j_call: TRBJ1-1
cdr3_aa: CASSKRGQGGNTEAFF
cdr3_nt: TGTGCCAGTAGTAAACGGGGACAGGGGGGGAACACTGAAGCTTTCTTT

v_call: TRBV4-1
clone_size: NA
d_call: NA
j_call: TRBJ2-7
cdr3_aa: CASSQEEASFYEQYF
cdr3_nt: TGCGCCAGCAGCCAAGAAGAGGCCAGCTTCTACGAGCAGTACTTC

v_call: TRBV4-1
clone_size: NA
d_call: TRBD1
j_call: TRBJ1-4
cdr3_aa: CASSLRQGPHEKLFF
cdr3_nt: TGCGCCAGCAGCCTCCGACAGGGGCCTCATGAAAAACTGTTTTTT

v_call: TRBV14
clone_size: NA
d_call: TRBD2
j_call: TRBJ2-1
cdr3_aa: CASSQGLAGLGEQFF
cdr3_nt: TGTGCCAGCAGCCAGGGGCTAGCGGGATTAGGTGAGCAGTTCTTC

v_call: TRBV7-2
clone_size: once
d_call: NA
j_call: TRBJ2-5
cdr3_aa: CASSPSRDVETQYF
cdr3_nt: TGTGCCAGCAGCCCGAGCAGGGATGTCGAGACCCAGTACTTC

v_call: TRBV6-5
clone_size: NA
d_call: NA
j_call: TRBJ2-1
cdr3_aa: CASSYGGRYSYNEQFF
cdr3_nt: TGTGCCAGCAGTTACGGCGGGCGCTACTCCTACAATGAGCAGTTCTTC

v_call: TRBV5-4
clone_size: NA
d_call: TRBD1
j_call: TRBJ2-5
cdr3_aa: CASSKPQGAMETQYF
cdr3_nt: TGTGCCAGCAGTAAACCTCAGGGGGCTATGGAGACCCAGTACTTC

v_call: TRBV6-5
clone_size: NA
d_call: NA
j_call: TRBJ2-6
cdr3_aa: CASSYRVSGANVLTF
cdr3_nt: TGTGCCAGCAGTTACAGGGTCTCTGGGGCCAATGTCCTGACTTTC

v_call: TRBV6-4
clone_size: NA
d_call: TRBD2
j_call: TRBJ2-3
cdr3_aa: CASSPSGGASDTQYF
cdr3_nt: TGTGCCAGCAGTCCTAGCGGGGGGGCGTCAGATACGCAGTATTTT

v_call: TRBV13
clone_size: NA
d_call: NA
j_call: TRBJ2-1
cdr3_aa: CASRAGSYNEQFF
cdr3_nt: TGTGCCAGCAGGGCGGGCTCCTACAATGAGCAGTTCTTC

v_call: TRBV11-3
clone_size: NA
d_call: TRBD1
j_call: TRBJ2-7
cdr3_aa: CASSALGQGYSSYEQYF
cdr3_nt: TGTGCCAGCAGCGCCTTAGGACAGGGTTATTCCTCCTACGAGCAGTACTTC

v_call: TRBV7-2
clone_size: NA
d_call: TRBD2
j_call: TRBJ2-3
cdr3_aa: CASSRAGGRDTQYF
cdr3_nt: TGTGCCAGCAGCAGAGCGGGAGGGCGGGATACGCAGTATTTT

v_call: TRBV29-1
clone_size: NA
d_call: TRBD2
j_call: TRBJ2-5
cdr3_aa: CSVPNRGGFQETQYF
cdr3_nt: TGCAGCGTCCCGAACCGGGGGGGCTTCCAAGAGACCCAGTACTTC

v_call: TRBV27
clone_size: medium-sized
d_call: NA
j_call: TRBJ1-6
cdr3_aa: CASSLTADNSPLHF
cdr3_nt: TGTGCCAGCAGTTTAACGGCGGATAATTCACCCCTCCACTTT

v_call: TRBV27
clone_size: NA
d_call: NA
j_call: TRBJ1-1
cdr3_aa: CASSLSLGAEAFF
cdr3_nt: TGTGCCAGCAGTTTAAGTTTAGGGGCTGAAGCTTTCTTT

v_call: TRBV29-1
clone_size: NA
d_call: NA
j_call: TRBJ2-7
cdr3_aa: CSVRGSGYEQYF
cdr3_nt: TGCAGCGTGAGGGGGAGTGGGTACGAGCAGTACTTC

v_call: TRBV11-3
clone_size: NA
d_call: NA
j_call: TRBJ1-2
cdr3_aa: CASSLGDRRYGYTF
cdr3_nt: TGTGCCAGCAGCTTAGGCGACAGAAGATATGGCTACACCTTC

v_call: TRBV2
clone_size: NA
d_call: NA
j_call: TRBJ1-1
cdr3_aa: CASSGQVSTEAFF
cdr3_nt: TGTGCCAGCAGTGGACAGGTGAGCACTGAAGCTTTCTTT

v_call: TRBV9
clone_size: NA
d_call: TRBD1
j_call: TRBJ1-1
cdr3_aa: CASSVSGTGEGLAFF
cdr3_nt: TGTGCCAGCAGTGTCTCGGGGACAGGAGAGGGGCTGGCTTTCTTT

v_call: TRBV4-1
clone_size: NA
d_call: NA
j_call: TRBJ2-3
cdr3_aa: CASSQPLVSPDTQYF
cdr3_nt: TGCGCCAGCAGCCAACCACTAGTTTCCCCAGATACGCAGTATTTT

v_call: TRBV6-1
clone_size: NA
d_call: TRBD1
j_call: TRBJ2-7
cdr3_aa: CASSEGGQGTGEQYF
cdr3_nt: TGTGCCAGCAGTGAGGGGGGCCAGGGGACAGGCGAGCAGTACTTC

v_call: TRBV6-6
clone_size: NA
d_call: NA
j_call: TRBJ1-1
cdr3_aa: CASSFTGMNTEAFF
cdr3_nt: TGTGCCAGCAGTTTTACAGGGATGAACACTGAAGCTTTCTTT

v_call: TRBV5-4
clone_size: once
d_call: TRBD1
j_call: TRBJ1-4
cdr3_aa: CASSLQGALREKLFF
cdr3_nt: TGTGCCAGCAGCCTACAGGGGGCTCTTCGCGAAAAACTGTTTTTT

v_call: TRBV9
clone_size: NA
d_call: TRBD1
j_call: TRBJ2-3
cdr3_aa: CASSVGGQGWSRTDTQYF
cdr3_nt: TGTGCCAGCAGCGTAGGGGGACAGGGCTGGTCTCGCACAGATACGCAGTATTTT

v_call: TRBV18
clone_size: NA
d_call: TRBD1
j_call: TRBJ2-5
cdr3_aa: CASSPETGSGWETQYF
cdr3_nt: TGTGCCAGCTCACCCGAGACAGGGTCTGGCTGGGAGACCCAGTACTTC